Detailed here is one TCR beta chain. Germline assignment: CDR1 LGHDT and CDR2 YNNKEL (reference sequence). The CDR3 covers 15 residues. With 1 base clipped from V and 6 bases from J, the junction kept 4 bases outside the gene matches. Authors' processing steps: Estimation of nucleated cell counts was performed using reference gene primer amplification. Using immunoSEQ multiplex PCR, the repertoire was profiled, and TCRdb retains in-frame clones only, with some absent. The V and J calls and clone size were taken over from that table, and D and trimming were inferred from the DNA. The data contain 140,000 or so clones, approximately 86% of them singletons. The sample belongs to a study of blood T cell repertoires in COVID-19. Looking at the study overall: Donors in the United States, Italy and Spain gave samples during acute or convalescent COVID-19. PBMCs, B-cell-depleted T cells, or T cells provided the cDNA or gDNA that made up the material.

The specimen was peripheral blood. The V call is TRBV3-1 (or the pseudogene TRBV3-2), the J call TRBJ2-3, with TRBD1 matching 10 bases. This TCR was recovered from a human donor in a cohort sampled during active COVID-19. The CDR3 DNA follows: TGTGCCAGCAGCCAAGGACAGGGGGCGCGTGATACGCAGTATTTT. Its protein is CASSQGQGARDTQYF.